This passage covers 21 T cell receptor beta chains from one sample sequenced in a study of blood T cell repertoires in COVID-19. The protocol was immunoSEQ multiplex PCR, while the TCRdb copy is restricted to in-frame clones and leaves out a portion. Of 200,000 to 250,000 clones detected, 85% to 90% appear once; the ten largest clones hold 1.5%. The sample was peripheral blood. The origin of the receptors is a man aged 18-30 years with active or convalescent COVID-19.

Here the CDR3 reads CASSTQNLGGVGAFF. For the CDR3, the DNA is TGTGCCAGTAGTACTCAGAACCTAGGCGGGGTGGGAGCTTTCTTT. The chain has TRBV19 and TRBJ1-1; D unclear. The V and J ends lost 4 bases and 10 bases respectively, with 22 bases between them. CDR1 and CDR2 from the germline V gene are LNHDA and SQIVND (reference sequence). This CDR3 spans 15 amino acids.

This clone was counted between two and nine times. The chain joins TRBV19 to TRBJ2-3; TRBD2 agrees at 9 bases. The ends lost 7 bases at V and 0 bases at J; junction bases unmatched: 5. Germline lookup yields CDR1 LNHDA and CDR2 SQIVND (reference sequence). CDR3 length: 15 amino acids. The CDR3 protein is CASKETSGSTDTQYF. In nucleotides, the CDR3 is TGTGCCAGTAAAGAAACTAGCGGGAGCACAGATACGCAGTATTTT.

This clone was seen once. This chain links TRBV6-6 with TRBJ1-1; D unclear. With 7 bases removed from V and 1 base from J, the gap between germline ends came to 10 bases. Germline CDR1 is MNHNY and CDR2 is SVGAGI (reference sequence). This CDR3 spans 13 amino acids. The CDR3 loop is CASILRWNTEAFF. CDR3 bases: TGTGCCAGCATCCTGCGATGGAACACTGAAGCTTTCTTT.

V is TRBV19 and J is TRBJ2-5; 8 bases agree with TRBD2. CDR3 length: 13 amino acids. The ends lost 4 bases at V and 5 bases at J; junction bases unmatched: 3. Germline loops: CDR1 LNHDA, CDR2 SQIVND (reference sequence). The CDR3 DNA follows: TGTGCCAGTAGTAGTCGGGGGGGGGAGACCCAGTACTTC. It specifies CASSSRGGETQYF.

In its sample, this clone was seen a few times. The chain couples TRBV19 to TRBJ1-3; a weak D match, TRBD1 (6 bases). V lost 3 bases and J lost 4, with 16 bases in between. From germline, CDR1 is LNHDA and CDR2 SQIVND (reference sequence). The CDR3 is 16 residues long. The CDR3 loop reads CASSILQGTAGNTIYF. CDR3 in DNA: TGTGCCAGTAGTATCCTCCAGGGGACCGCCGGAAACACCATATATTTT.

The rearrangement links TRBV7-2 to TRBJ2-1; D possibly corresponds to TRBD1 (6 bases). The CDR3 is 16 residues long. Trimming pared 0 bases from V and 1 base from J, leaving 10 bases between. The germline CDR1 and CDR2 sequences are SGHTA and FQGNSA. The chain's CDR3 is CASSLAAGTSYNEQFF. CDR3 nucleotide sequence: TGTGCCAGCAGCTTAGCGGCAGGGACATCCTACAATGAGCAGTTCTTC.

In this sample, this clone turned up once. This chain joins TRBV28 and TRBJ2-1; a weak D match, TRBD2 (5 bases). V dropped 7 bases and J dropped 4 bases, with 14 bases sitting between them. The germline V gene has CDR1 MDHEN and CDR2 SYDVKM. The CDR3 runs to 14 residues. This chain's CDR3 is CASKSRESYNEQFF. The CDR3, as DNA: TGTGCCAGCAAGTCGAGGGAGTCGTACAATGAGCAGTTCTTC.

The chain combines TRBV6-6 with TRBJ2-2; the match to TRBD2 covers 7 bases. Germline V lookup: CDR1 MNHNY, CDR2 SVGAGI (reference sequence). The J segment lost 4 bases and the V segment lost 4 bases, leaving 6 bases of the junction unmatched. This CDR3 comprises 15 residues. The CDR3 spells CASSSQAGATGELFF. The CDR3 DNA reads as TGTGCCAGCAGTTCCCAGGCGGGAGCCACCGGGGAGCTGTTTTTT.

The chain is built from TRBV19 and TRBJ1-1; D is perhaps TRBD1 (6 bases). Per germline, CDR1 LNHDA and CDR2 SQIVND (reference sequence). This CDR3 has 15 amino acids. The V end was cut by 5 bases, the J end by 5 bases, with 18 bases between. In DNA form, the CDR3 reads TGTGCCAGTAGTCGCCGAGAGGGGGTAGGTACTGAAGCTTTCTTT. It is translated as CASSRREGVGTEAFF. Combining the CDR3 with reference TRBV19 and TRBJ1-1 gives the whole variable domain DGGITQSPKYLFRKEGQNVTLSCEQNLNHDAMYWYRQDPGQGLRLIYYSQIVNDFQKGDIAEGYSVSREKKESFPLTVTSAQKNPTAFYLCASSRREGVGTEAFFGQGTRLTVV.

J is TRBJ2-3 and V is TRBV9; 11 positions agree with TRBD2. The CDR3 sequence is 17 residues long. After removal of 4 bases from V and 4 bases from J, the junction contained 11 bases not matched to a gene. The germline V gene has CDR1 SGDLS and CDR2 YYNGEE. The CDR3 DNA reads TGTGCCAGCAGCCCGATACTAGCGGGAGTTAGCGCAGATACGCAGTATTTT. It yields the protein CASSPILAGVSADTQYF.

About this clone itself: One end of the junction is discordant with germline, which a read error may explain. The rearrangement uses TRBV6-5 and TRBJ1-1; TRBD1 is a possible D gene (5 bases). This CDR3 comprises 12 residues. The germline V gene encodes CDR1 MNHEY and CDR2 SVGAGI. CDR3 residues: CASSYSGTAIVF. CDR3 sequence (DNA): TGTGCCAGCAGTTACTCTGGGACTGCAATCGTCTTT.

The chain joins TRBV29-1 to TRBJ1-2; 7 bases fit TRBD1. J was trimmed by 8 bases and V by 4 bases; bases with no gene match: 13. This CDR3 region has 14 residues. Germline loops: CDR1 SQVTM, CDR2 ANQGSEA. The CDR3 is CSVGGQGGFGGYTF. The CDR3 DNA is TGCAGCGTTGGAGGCCAGGGGGGATTTGGCGGCTACACCTTC. Full variable domain (outside the CDR3, taken from reference TRBV29-1 and TRBJ1-2): SAVISQKPSRDICQRGTSLTIQCQVDSQVTMMFWYRQQPGQSLTLIATANQGSEATYESGFVIDKFPISRPNLTFSTLTVSNMSPEDSSIYLCSVGGQGGFGGYTFGSGTRLTVV.

The chain joins TRBV12-3 or TRBV12-4 to TRBJ1-5; 7 positions agree with TRBD1. CDR3 length equals 13 residues. The junction had 4 bases not matched to a gene; V was cut back by 8 bases and J by 3 bases. CDR3 sequence reads: CASRQGHNQPQHF. CDR3 DNA: TGTGCCAGCCGACAGGGCCACAATCAGCCCCAGCATTTT.

In DNA form, the CDR3 reads TGCGCCAGCAGCCACGGGACTAGCGGGAGCACAGATACGCAGTATTTT. Translated, it gives CASSHGTSGSTDTQYF. The chain couples TRBV5-1 to TRBJ2-3; 12 bases line up with TRBD2. J lost 0 bases, V lost 4 bases, and 3 bases had no gene match. There are 16 residues in the CDR3. Germline CDR1 SGHRS, CDR2 YFSETQ.

This clone showed up just a few times. This chain joins TRBV4-3 and TRBJ1-1; D is ambiguous. Deletions cut 2 bases from V and 0 bases from J, with 16 bases between. The length of the CDR3 is 17 residues. The V gene's germline CDR1 is LGHNA and CDR2 YSLEER. CDR3 residues: CASSQTTQQFLNTEAFF. The CDR3 DNA reads TGCGCCAGCAGCCAAACCACACAACAGTTCTTGAACACTGAAGCTTTCTTT.

The genes are TRBV28 and TRBJ1-1; tentative D call: TRBD1 (6 bases). This CDR3 comprises 15 residues. In germline, CDR1 is MDHEN, CDR2 SYDVKM. The V end was cut by 2 bases, the J end by 4 bases, with 14 bases between. The CDR3 loop reads CASSLMGGRSTEAFF. In nucleotides, the CDR3 is TGTGCCAGCAGTTTAATGGGGGGGCGGTCCACTGAAGCTTTCTTT.

V and J are TRBV6-1 and TRBJ2-3; 8 positions match TRBD2. CDR1 is MNHNS and CDR2 is SASEGT in the germline V gene. V lost 1 base and J lost 5; bases outside the gene matches: 5. The CDR3 length is 15 residues. CDR3 nucleotide sequence: TGTGCCAGCAGTGAAGTCCCGGGAGGGGGAGATACGCAGTATTTT. It codes for CASSEVPGGGDTQYF.

This chain uses TRBV5-6 with TRBJ2-3; TRBD2 aligns across 8 bases. The CDR3 is 15 amino acids. Germline values: CDR1 SGHDT, CDR2 YYEEEE. The ends lost 4 bases at V and 2 bases at J; junction bases unmatched: 6. The CDR3 here is CASSLGGLVTDTQYF. CDR3 nucleotide sequence: TGTGCCAGCAGCCTGGGGGGACTAGTCACAGATACGCAGTATTTT.

The chain is built from TRBV25-1 and TRBJ2-3; 9 bases agree with TRBD1. Germline CDR1 and CDR2: MGHDK and SYGVNS. This CDR3 comprises 17 residues. Germline trimming cut 8 bases from V and 4 bases from J; bases unmatched to any gene: 16. CDR3 residues: CASQTISGQGPSDTQYF. The CDR3 DNA reads TGTGCCAGCCAAACCATCTCGGGACAGGGTCCTTCAGATACGCAGTATTTT.

The CDR3 bases are TGTGCCAGCAGACCCGGGACAACTGGAAACACCATATATTTT. Translation: CASRPGTTGNTIYF. The rearrangement joins TRBV2 to TRBJ1-3; D possibly corresponds to TRBD1 (6 bases). Germline assignment: CDR1 SNHLY and CDR2 FYNNEI. The ends were cut back, 6 bases at V and 2 bases at J, with 11 bases in the middle. This CDR3 spans 14 amino acids.

CDR3: CSVVPQGSGNTIYF. The DNA for the CDR3 is TGCAGCGTTGTTCCTCAGGGAAGTGGAAACACCATATATTTT. This chain links TRBV29-1 with TRBJ1-3; perhaps TRBD1 as D (5 bases). The CDR3 consists of 14 residues. The V and J ends lost 4 bases and 3 bases respectively, with 13 bases between them. Germline V CDR1 and CDR2: SQVTM, ANQGSEA.